Presented here are 5 T cell receptor beta chains from one specimen sequenced in a study of cytomegalovirus exposure and HLA in healthy donors. With 60 Vbeta and 13 Jbeta primers, the PCR was carried out. The method was immunoSEQ multiplex PCR; TCRdb's version includes in-frame clones alone and lacks a portion of them. The sample shows 65,000 to 100,000 clones, roughly 80% of them seen only once. Sequences were obtained from PBMCs. Receptor source: a man aged 35 to 55 in good health and CMV-seronegative.

J is TRBJ1-5 and V is TRBV6-5, with TRBD1 matching 7 bases. CDR1 MNHEY and CDR2 SVGAGI come from the germline V gene. The CDR3 consists of 15 residues. The trim removed 2 bases at V and 1 base at J, leaving 2 bases unmatched. Here the CDR3 DNA reads TGTGCCAGCAGTTACCGACAGGGCAGCAATCAGCCCCAGCATTTT. Residues: CASSYRQGSNQPQHF.

The chain joins TRBV5-1 to TRBJ2-3; D call uncertain. Trimming left V 2 bases short and J 2 bases short, with 3 bases between. The germline V gene encodes CDR1 SGHRS and CDR2 YFSETQ. The CDR3 length is 12 residues. Here the CDR3 DNA reads TGCGCCAGCAGCTTCCACACAGATACGCAGTATTTT. It codes for CASSFHTDTQYF.

The count of this clone is one. CDR3 amino acids: CAWRGGKGAGYTF. For the CDR3, the DNA is TGTGCCTGGAGAGGAGGAAAGGGCGCGGGCTACACCTTC. The chain joins TRBV30 to TRBJ1-2; D not resolved. The CDR3 sequence is 13 residues long. Between the trimmed V and J ends, which lost 3 bases and 8 bases, there was a span of 16 bases. Germline V gene data show CDR1 as GTSNPN and CDR2 as SVGIG (reference sequence).

The V and J genes are TRBV28 and TRBJ1-1; no firm D call. CDR3 length: 16 amino acids. V was trimmed by 1 base and J by 5 bases, leaving 17 bases between them. Per the germline V gene, CDR1 is MDHEN and CDR2 is SYDVKM. In DNA, the CDR3 is TGTGCCAGCAGTTTATTCGGGGAGGGATGGAGAACTGAAGCTTTCTTT. It encodes CASSLFGEGWRTEAFF.

This clone was recorded a few times. Other DNA sequences in this specimen translate into the identical CDR3. The genes are TRBV7-9 and TRBJ2-5; D ambiguous. Looked up from germline, CDR1 is SEHNR and CDR2 is FQNEAQ (reference sequence). CDR3 length equals 11 residues. V was pared by 5 bases and J by 3 bases, with 4 bases between. CDR3 sequence (DNA): TGTGCCAGCAGCCCAAAAGAGACCCAGTACTTC. The encoded protein is CASSPKETQYF.